This T cell receptor (beta chain) originates from a study of shared clonotypes between healthy human individuals. Study-wide points: Naive subsets generally had larger estimated richness than memory subsets.

This CDR3 is built from 19 residues. Trimming cost V 5 bases and J 4 bases; bases outside gene matches: 15. From germline, CDR1 is SGHTA and CDR2 FQGNSA. Concerning this clone itself: What it binds is not known.

On sorted subsets, replicate PCRs used 200 ng DNA, or some 28,000 T cell genomes. Original processing methods: ImmunoSEQ sequences covered only the junction and lacked quality scores; filtering therefore differed. Profiling relied on immunoSEQ multiplex PCR, and the TCRdb table lists in-frame clones only, not all of them. V, J and clone size are those of that table, while D and trimming were read from the DNA. The sample records some 2,000,000 clones, 95% being singletons. Sequenced: naive CD4+ T cells sorted from blood. Subset meaning: CD45RA+ positively selected. The sequence was obtained from a man between 18 and 29 years old in good health. The gene calls are TRBV7-2 and TRBJ2-6; TRBD2 matches at 9 bases. The CDR3 DNA is TGTGCCAGCAGCCTGGGACTAGCAGGGACGGTCTCCGGGGCCAACGTCCTGACTTTC. It yields the protein CASSLGLAGTVSGANVLTF.